Listed below are T cell receptor beta chains from one sample, sequenced in a study of T cells in Graves' hyperthyroidism and ophthalmopathy. Using its own MiXCR run on the multiplex PCR reads, TCRdb lists one record per CDR3 protein. The table has about 640,000 distinct CDR3 sequences, 45% seen once. The sample taken for sequencing was peripheral blood or thyroid tissue (not recorded which). All receptors derive from an adult man with Graves' disease, either hyperthyroidism or ophthalmopathy (not recorded which). Both conserved end residues are part of each CDR3. A D gene is named only where the DNA matches it firmly. Not all rows give a size; the values are once, few, many and, for expanded clones, a class.

j_call: TRBJ1-2; d_call: NA; v_call: TRBV24-1; clone_size: NA; cdr3_nt: TGTGCTAGCCAGCCCCGTGGGAATGGCTACACCTTC; cdr3_aa: CASQPRGNGYTF
j_call: TRBJ2-7; d_call: TRBD2; v_call: TRBV25-1; clone_size: NA; cdr3_nt: TGTGCCAGCAGTGAAGGGGCTAGCGGGAGTTTCTACGAGCAGTACTTC; cdr3_aa: CASSEGASGSFYEQYF
j_call: TRBJ1-1; d_call: NA; v_call: TRBV10-3; clone_size: once; cdr3_nt: TGTGCCATCAGTGAGTCAGGGCCCGAAGCTTTCTTT; cdr3_aa: CAISESGPEAFF
j_call: TRBJ2-5; d_call: NA; v_call: TRBV9; clone_size: many; cdr3_nt: TGTGCCAGCAGGGCCGACGGGGTAGAGACCCAGTACTTC; cdr3_aa: CASRADGVETQYF
j_call: TRBJ1-6; d_call: NA; v_call: TRBV20-1; clone_size: NA; cdr3_nt: TGCAGTGCTAGAGAGGGTTTGGGTTCACCCCTCCACTTT; cdr3_aa: CSAREGLGSPLHF
j_call: TRBJ1-2; d_call: NA; v_call: TRBV6-4; clone_size: many; cdr3_nt: TGTGCCAGCAGTGAATTACAGGTTCATGGCTACACCTTC; cdr3_aa: CASSELQVHGYTF
j_call: TRBJ2-7; d_call: NA; v_call: TRBV2; clone_size: few; cdr3_nt: TGTGCCAGCAGTGTAGGCAGGGGACCTTCCTACGAGCAGTACTTC; cdr3_aa: CASSVGRGPSYEQYF
j_call: TRBJ1-5; d_call: NA; v_call: TRBV29-1; clone_size: many; cdr3_nt: TGCAGCGTTGAAATGTCAGTAGGGCAGCCCCAGCATTTT; cdr3_aa: CSVEMSVGQPQHF
j_call: TRBJ1-4; d_call: TRBD1; v_call: TRBV2; clone_size: NA; cdr3_nt: TGTGCCAGCAGACCCGGGACAGGCTACGAAAAACTGTTTTTT; cdr3_aa: CASRPGTGYEKLFF
j_call: TRBJ2-6; d_call: TRBD1; v_call: TRBV7-3; clone_size: NA; cdr3_nt: TGTGCCAGCAGCCCCCCAGGGGGCGGGGCCAACGTCCTGACTTTC; cdr3_aa: CASSPPGGGANVLTF
j_call: TRBJ1-1; d_call: NA; v_call: TRBV29-1; clone_size: NA; cdr3_nt: TGCAGCTCGACGGTATTGAACACTGAAGCTTTCTTT; cdr3_aa: CSSTVLNTEAFF
j_call: TRBJ1-2; d_call: NA; v_call: TRBV5-6; clone_size: NA; cdr3_nt: TGTGCCAGCAGCTTGGATAGGACAGTCTATGGCTACACCTTC; cdr3_aa: CASSLDRTVYGYTF
j_call: TRBJ1-5; d_call: NA; v_call: TRBV19; clone_size: NA; cdr3_nt: TGTGCCAGTCGGATTGAGGACAAGTCTAATCAGCCCCAGCATTTT; cdr3_aa: CASRIEDKSNQPQHF
j_call: TRBJ1-1; d_call: NA; v_call: TRBV20-1; clone_size: few; cdr3_nt: TGCAGTGCTAGTGCGAATATGAACACTGAAGCTTTCTTT; cdr3_aa: CSASANMNTEAFF
j_call: TRBJ1-2; d_call: NA; v_call: TRBV7-9; clone_size: NA; cdr3_nt: TGTGCCAGCAGCTTAGGTGGGGGGATAAGCTATGGCTACACCTTC; cdr3_aa: CASSLGGGISYGYTF
j_call: TRBJ2-7; d_call: NA; v_call: TRBV7-9; clone_size: few; cdr3_nt: TGCGCCAGCAGCTTGGTCCAGACCCGGGGAACCTACGAGCAGTACTTC; cdr3_aa: CASSLVQTRGTYEQYF
j_call: TRBJ1-1; d_call: TRBD1; v_call: TRBV2; clone_size: NA; cdr3_nt: TGTGCCAGCAGTGAGGGGACAGGGCTTGGCGACACTGAAGCTTTCTTT; cdr3_aa: CASSEGTGLGDTEAFF
j_call: TRBJ2-7; d_call: NA; v_call: TRBV24-1; clone_size: many; cdr3_nt: TGTGCCACCAGCTCCATGGGATACGAGCAGTACTTC; cdr3_aa: CATSSMGYEQYF
j_call: TRBJ2-7; d_call: TRBD1; v_call: TRBV7-6; clone_size: NA; cdr3_nt: TGTGCCAGCAGCCTGCGGACAGGGAGGCCCTACGAGCAGTACTTC; cdr3_aa: CASSLRTGRPYEQYF
j_call: TRBJ2-7; d_call: TRBD1; v_call: TRBV24-1; clone_size: many; cdr3_nt: TGTGCCACCTCTGAGACAGGGATGTACGAGCAGTACTTC; cdr3_aa: CATSETGMYEQYF
j_call: TRBJ1-1; d_call: NA; v_call: TRBV7-3; clone_size: few; cdr3_nt: TGTGCCAGCTCACCCGGCAGCCGAAGTGAAGCTTTCTTT; cdr3_aa: CASSPGSRSEAFF
j_call: TRBJ2-7; d_call: TRBD1; v_call: TRBV6-5; clone_size: few; cdr3_nt: TGTGCCAGCGGTGACAGGGCCGGCTACGAGCAGTACTTC; cdr3_aa: CASGDRAGYEQYF
j_call: TRBJ1-2; d_call: NA; v_call: TRBV29-1; clone_size: many; cdr3_nt: TGCAGCGTTGACCACTCGGGGGGGACCAGAGCTAACTATGGCTACACCTTC; cdr3_aa: CSVDHSGGTRANYGYTF
j_call: TRBJ2-2; d_call: NA; v_call: TRBV7-9; clone_size: NA; cdr3_nt: TGTGCCAGCAGCTCTTTATGGGTCGACGAGAACACCGGGGAGCTGTTTTTT; cdr3_aa: CASSSLWVDENTGELFF
j_call: TRBJ1-2; d_call: NA; v_call: TRBV7-8; clone_size: NA; cdr3_nt: TGTGCCAGCAGCCTACGGGTGTTTCCAGGAGCCTATGGCTACACCTTC; cdr3_aa: CASSLRVFPGAYGYTF
j_call: TRBJ2-5; d_call: TRBD1; v_call: TRBV7-9; clone_size: NA; cdr3_nt: TGTGCCAGCAGCCCCCAACCGGGACAGGGGGAAGAGACCCAGTACTTC; cdr3_aa: CASSPQPGQGEETQYF
j_call: TRBJ1-1; d_call: NA; v_call: TRBV19; clone_size: NA; cdr3_nt: TGTGCCAGTGTTCCCCGAGCAGGGGAAGCTTTCTTT; cdr3_aa: CASVPRAGEAFF
j_call: TRBJ1-5; d_call: TRBD1; v_call: TRBV12-3/TRBV12-4; clone_size: NA; cdr3_nt: TGTGCCAGCAGGGGGGACAGGGGTTCGGGCAATCAGCCCCAGCATTTT; cdr3_aa: CASRGDRGSGNQPQHF
j_call: TRBJ1-2; d_call: NA; v_call: TRBV20-1; clone_size: many; cdr3_nt: TGCAGTGCCTACGTGACAGACCGGGGGGATGGCTACACCTTC; cdr3_aa: CSAYVTDRGDGYTF
j_call: TRBJ1-6; d_call: TRBD1; v_call: TRBV12-3/TRBV12-4; clone_size: many; cdr3_nt: TGTGCCAGCAGGAAAACCGGGACAGTAAATTCACCCCTCCACTTT; cdr3_aa: CASRKTGTVNSPLHF
j_call: TRBJ2-7; d_call: TRBD1; v_call: TRBV7-8; clone_size: NA; cdr3_nt: TGTGCCAGCAGCTTAGTGGGACAGGGGGACCTCACCTTC; cdr3_aa: CASSLVGQGDLTF
j_call: TRBJ2-2; d_call: NA; v_call: TRBV15; clone_size: many; cdr3_nt: TGTGCCACCAGCACCTACGGCCCAGGGCGAACCGGGGAGCTGTTTTTT; cdr3_aa: CATSTYGPGRTGELFF
j_call: TRBJ1-6; d_call: NA; v_call: TRBV6-5; clone_size: few; cdr3_nt: TGTGCCAGCGATACGGGACAAGGGAAATTTCCCCTCCACTTT; cdr3_aa: CASDTGQGKFPLHF
j_call: TRBJ2-5; d_call: TRBD1; v_call: TRBV7-2; clone_size: NA; cdr3_nt: TGTGCCAGCAGCTCCGGGACAGTTCAGCCCCAGTACTTC; cdr3_aa: CASSSGTVQPQYF
j_call: TRBJ2-5; d_call: TRBD2; v_call: TRBV7-2; clone_size: few; cdr3_nt: TGTGCCAGCAGCTCCTGGGGACTAGCGGGGGAGACCCAGTACTTC; cdr3_aa: CASSSWGLAGETQYF
j_call: TRBJ2-5; d_call: NA; v_call: TRBV2; clone_size: NA; cdr3_nt: TGTGCCAGCAGTTTGCGGTCAGAGACCCAGTACTTC; cdr3_aa: CASSLRSETQYF
j_call: TRBJ1-4; d_call: NA; v_call: TRBV7-9; clone_size: many; cdr3_nt: TGTGCCAGCAGCACGAGTAATGAAAAACTGTTTTTT; cdr3_aa: CASSTSNEKLFF
j_call: TRBJ1-1; d_call: TRBD1; v_call: TRBV2; clone_size: many; cdr3_nt: TGTGCCAGCAGCCGACAGGGGACTGAAGCTTTCTTT; cdr3_aa: CASSRQGTEAFF
j_call: TRBJ1-3; d_call: TRBD1; v_call: TRBV6-5; clone_size: NA; cdr3_nt: TGTGCCAGCAGTCCGAGACAGGGGCTTAACACCATATATTTT; cdr3_aa: CASSPRQGLNTIYF
j_call: TRBJ2-7; d_call: NA; v_call: TRBV29-1; clone_size: NA; cdr3_nt: TGCAGCGTTGAATTACGCCAGGCCTTCTCCTACGAGCAGTACTTC; cdr3_aa: CSVELRQAFSYEQYF
j_call: TRBJ2-7; d_call: TRBD1; v_call: TRBV7-2; clone_size: few; cdr3_nt: TGTGCCAGCAGTACTCCGACAGGGCGTGGCGAGCAGTACTTC; cdr3_aa: CASSTPTGRGEQYF
j_call: TRBJ1-2; d_call: TRBD1; v_call: TRBV10-3; clone_size: NA; cdr3_nt: TGTGCCATCAATACCGACAGGGAATATGGCTACACCTTC; cdr3_aa: CAINTDREYGYTF
j_call: TRBJ1-1; d_call: NA; v_call: TRBV9; clone_size: NA; cdr3_nt: TGTGCCAGCAGCGTGGGACTAACGAACACTGAAGCTTTCTTT; cdr3_aa: CASSVGLTNTEAFF
j_call: TRBJ1-5; d_call: NA; v_call: TRBV6-1; clone_size: few; cdr3_nt: TGTGCCAGCAGTGAATGGGGGGCAGGCAATCAGCCCCAGCATTTT; cdr3_aa: CASSEWGAGNQPQHF
j_call: TRBJ2-7; d_call: NA; v_call: TRBV5-4; clone_size: few; cdr3_nt: TGTGCCAGCAGCTTGGACCCAGGCTCCTACGAGCAGTACTTC; cdr3_aa: CASSLDPGSYEQYF
j_call: TRBJ2-7; d_call: TRBD1; v_call: TRBV6-1; clone_size: NA; cdr3_nt: TGTGCCTGCAGCCCCGGGACAGGGGGCTACGAGCAGTACTTC; cdr3_aa: CACSPGTGGYEQYF
j_call: TRBJ2-7; d_call: NA; v_call: TRBV12-3/TRBV12-4; clone_size: NA; cdr3_nt: TGTGCCAGCAGTTTAGGTCTGGGAAACTCCTACGAGCAGTACTTC; cdr3_aa: CASSLGLGNSYEQYF
j_call: TRBJ1-2; d_call: NA; v_call: TRBV20-1; clone_size: few; cdr3_nt: TGCAGTGCTAGTTTACAGGGCCCTAACTATGGCTACACCTTC; cdr3_aa: CSASLQGPNYGYTF
j_call: TRBJ2-5; d_call: NA; v_call: TRBV6-5; clone_size: NA; cdr3_nt: TGTGCCAGCAGTCAGACTTACCAAGAGACCCAGTACTTC; cdr3_aa: CASSQTYQETQYF
j_call: TRBJ2-7; d_call: NA; v_call: TRBV20-1; clone_size: once; cdr3_nt: TGCAGTGCTGCTTATCCGGGAAAGGGGGAACGCGAGCAGTACTTC; cdr3_aa: CSAAYPGKGEREQYF
j_call: TRBJ1-2; d_call: TRBD1; v_call: TRBV20-1; clone_size: few; cdr3_nt: TGCAGTGCTAGAGATGGGACAGGGGGCTTCTATGGCTACACCTTC; cdr3_aa: CSARDGTGGFYGYTF
j_call: TRBJ1-5; d_call: TRBD1; v_call: TRBV7-2; clone_size: many; cdr3_nt: TGTGCCAGCAGCTTGACAGGGGAGAATCAGCCCCAGCATTTT; cdr3_aa: CASSLTGENQPQHF
j_call: TRBJ1-5; d_call: TRBD1; v_call: TRBV25-1; clone_size: NA; cdr3_nt: TGTGCCAGCAGTCCCCCCGACAGGGAGACCCAGCATTTT; cdr3_aa: CASSPPDRETQHF
j_call: TRBJ1-5; d_call: NA; v_call: TRBV15; clone_size: many; cdr3_nt: TGTGCCACCAGCGGGGGTTCTTTGACTACAGATAGCAATCAGCCCCAGCATTTT; cdr3_aa: CATSGGSLTTDSNQPQHF
j_call: TRBJ1-1; d_call: TRBD1; v_call: TRBV7-8; clone_size: NA; cdr3_nt: TGTGCCAGCAGCACAGGGGGAGAAGCTTTCTTT; cdr3_aa: CASSTGGEAFF
j_call: TRBJ1-1; d_call: TRBD1; v_call: TRBV13; clone_size: NA; cdr3_nt: TGTGCCAGCAGCTTCAGGGGACAGGTGGACACTGCTGAAGCTTTCTTT; cdr3_aa: CASSFRGQVDTAEAFF
j_call: TRBJ1-5; d_call: TRBD1; v_call: TRBV7-6; clone_size: NA; cdr3_nt: TGTGCCAGCAGCTCCGGGACAGGGGGAGAGCCCCAGCATTTT; cdr3_aa: CASSSGTGGEPQHF
j_call: TRBJ1-2; d_call: NA; v_call: TRBV20-1; clone_size: few; cdr3_nt: TGCAGTGCTAGAGCAGGGTTCGACTATGGCTACACCTTC; cdr3_aa: CSARAGFDYGYTF
j_call: TRBJ1-2; d_call: TRBD1; v_call: TRBV11-2; clone_size: NA; cdr3_nt: TGTGCCAGCAGCTTAGTTGCAGGGGGCGTCTATGGCTACACCTTC; cdr3_aa: CASSLVAGGVYGYTF
j_call: TRBJ1-3; d_call: NA; v_call: TRBV7-9; clone_size: many; cdr3_nt: TGTGCCAGCAGCTTAGTGGGAGACTCTGGAAACACCATATATTTT; cdr3_aa: CASSLVGDSGNTIYF